The 32 T cell receptor beta chains below were found in one sample sequenced in a study of T cells in Graves' hyperthyroidism and ophthalmopathy. Researchers amplified the TCR beta CDR3 regions from RNA transcripts. The HTBI primer set was used in a first-round RT-PCR of the TCR CDR3. TCRdb reprocessed the multiplex PCR reads with MiXCR, giving one entry per CDR3 protein. The sample has roughly 840,000 distinct CDR3 sequences, about two fifths seen once; the top ten hold around 9.3%. The specimen was blood. The receptors derive from a young man with Graves' hyperthyroidism.

This chain uses TRBV19 with TRBJ2-2, with TRBD2 matching over 9 bases. CDR3 length equals 16 residues. The V segment lost 7 bases and the J segment 4 bases; nucleotides outside the gene matches: 10. Per the germline V gene, CDR1 is LNHDA and CDR2 is SQIVND (reference sequence). The CDR3 is CASKPGTSPRTGELFF. CDR3 in DNA: TGTGCCAGTAAACCCGGGACTAGCCCGCGCACCGGGGAGCTGTTTTTT.

At least ten counts were recorded for this clonotype. V usage is TRBV20-1 and J usage is TRBJ1-4; the D is unclear. This CDR3 comprises 12 residues. The ends were cut back, 6 bases at V and 0 bases at J, with 5 bases in the middle. Germline V gives CDR1 DFQATT, CDR2 SNEGSKA (reference sequence). CDR3 sequence reads: CSAIATNEKLFF. The CDR3 DNA follows: TGCAGTGCGATCGCAACTAATGAAAAACTGTTTTTT.

This clonotype was counted at least ten times. The V and J genes are TRBV2 and TRBJ1-5; 8 nucleotides match TRBD1. Per the germline V gene, CDR1 is SNHLY and CDR2 is FYNNEI. The ends lost 7 bases at V and 2 bases at J; junction bases unmatched: 19. The CDR3 runs 19 residues. The CDR3 loop reads CASTPWTGKMGQGNQPQHF. As DNA, the CDR3 is TGTGCCAGCACCCCATGGACAGGGAAGATGGGTCAGGGCAATCAGCCCCAGCATTTT.

The J gene is TRBJ2-2, the V gene TRBV29-1, with a tentative D call TRBD1 (5 bases). The germline gives CDR1 SQVTM, CDR2 ANQGSEA. The V and J ends lost 4 bases and 6 bases respectively, with 18 bases between them. This CDR3 comprises 15 residues. CDR3 sequence (DNA): TGCAGCGTTGTTATTGTTGGGGCCCTGGCCGGGGAGCTGTTTTTT. Protein product: CSVVIVGALAGELFF.

The chain carries TRBV7-6 and TRBJ2-5; D tentatively reads TRBD1 or TRBD2 (5 bases each). Germline V gene data show CDR1 as SGHVS and CDR2 as FNYEAQ. Trimming removed 7 bases from V and 1 base from J, with 13 bases in between. This CDR3 spans 14 amino acids. Written as DNA, the CDR3 is TGTGCCAGCATCCTACTGGGGGTCCAAGAGACCCAGTACTTC. Protein product: CASILLGVQETQYF.

This clonotype occurred many times. The chain is built from TRBV15 and TRBJ1-4; the D is unclear. The CDR3 has 14 residues. The V end was cut by 3 bases, the J end by 6 bases, with 11 bases between. CDR1 is LNHNV, CDR2 YYDKDF, per germline (reference sequence). The CDR3 is CATSRSLVDEKLFF. CDR3 in DNA: TGTGCCACCAGCAGGTCCCTGGTAGATGAAAAACTGTTTTTT. The whole variable domain, filled in from reference TRBV15 and TRBJ1-4, reads DAMVIQNPRYQVTQFGKPVTLSCSQTLNHNVMYWYQQKSSQAPKLLFHYYDKDFNNEADTPDNFQSRRPNTSFCFLDIRSPGLGDTAMYLCATSRSLVDEKLFFGSGTQLSVL.

This clonotype was counted between two and nine times. This chain connects TRBV6-5 to TRBJ2-6; weak D call: TRBD1 (5 bases). Trimming took 4 bases from V and 4 from J, leaving 17 bases between them. The CDR3 is made up of 17 amino acids. The germline CDR1 and CDR2 sequences are MNHEY and SVGAGI. CDR3 in DNA: TGTGCCAGCAGTTCGTCCATCAGGGTTTCCGGGGCCAACGTCCTGACTTTC. Translation: CASSSSIRVSGANVLTF.

This clonotype was detected a few times. V gene TRBV5-1 combines with J gene TRBJ2-7, with a weak D call TRBD1 (5 bases). Looked up from germline, CDR1 is SGHRS and CDR2 is YFSETQ. The CDR3 totals 14 residues. Trimming took 7 bases from V and 2 from J, leaving 16 bases between them. DNA for the CDR3: TGCGCCAGCCGAGGAGAGACAGTCACCTACGAGCAGTACTTC. As protein: CASRGETVTYEQYF.

This chain links TRBV20-1 with TRBJ2-2; D is unclear. This CDR3 is 17 amino acids long. V was cut by 0 bases and J by 0 bases, with 14 bases left in between. CDR1 DFQATT and CDR2 SNEGSKA come from the germline V gene (reference sequence). The CDR3 is CSARDFRTATNTGELFF. CDR3 in DNA: TGCAGTGCTAGAGATTTTAGGACGGCCACGAACACCGGGGAGCTGTTTTTT.

The CDR3 here is CASSLEPHSGANVLTF. The CDR3, as DNA: TGTGCCAGCAGCTTGGAACCCCACTCTGGGGCCAACGTCCTGACTTTC. The chain carries TRBV11-2 and TRBJ2-6, with no clear D. V was trimmed by 3 bases and J by 0 bases, leaving 9 bases between them. CDR3 length: 16 amino acids. Germline values: CDR1 SGHAT, CDR2 FQNNGV.

The gene calls are TRBV7-9 and TRBJ2-7, with 9 bases that match TRBD1. The junction had 9 bases not matched to a gene; V was cut back by 4 bases and J by 5 bases. The CDR3 has 15 residues. Germline values: CDR1 SEHNR, CDR2 FQNEAQ (reference sequence). CDR3 nucleotide sequence: TGTGCCAGCAGCTACGCCGGGACAGGGAGGAACGAGCAGTACTTC. It specifies CASSYAGTGRNEQYF.

V gene TRBV12-3 or TRBV12-4 combines with J gene TRBJ1-6, with a weak D call TRBD1 (6 bases). V was clipped by 2 bases and J by 4 bases, with 9 bases between them. This CDR3 is 15 amino acids long. CDR3 coding DNA: TGTGCCAGCAGTTTACAGGGGTATTATAATTCACCCCTCCACTTT. It yields the protein CASSLQGYYNSPLHF.

This clonotype was recorded only once. The junction departs from the called germline gene at one end, perhaps through a read error. The V gene is TRBV9, the J gene TRBJ1-3; possibly TRBD1 for D (5 bases). The germline CDR1 and CDR2 sequences are SGDLS and YYNGEE. CDR3 length equals 15 residues. CDR3 sequence: CASSQDPGTGNTIYF. The CDR3 DNA follows: TGCGCCAGCAGCCAAGACCCAGGGACTGGAAACACCATATATTTT.

V and J are TRBV29-1 and TRBJ1-1, with D unclear. Germline V gene lookup returns CDR1 SQVTM and CDR2 ANQGSEA. V was trimmed by 3 bases and J by 5 bases, leaving 19 bases between them. CDR3 length: 15 residues. The CDR3 bases are TGCAGCGTTGAGGAGGTGAGGAGAGGGTGGACTGAAGCTTTCTTT. Protein sequence: CSVEEVRRGWTEAFF.

This sequence joins TRBV11-2 and TRBJ1-5; weak D call: TRBD1 (6 bases). Trimming removed 5 bases from V and 4 bases from J, with 18 bases in between. Per germline, CDR1 SGHAT and CDR2 FQNNGV. This CDR3 contains 16 residues. The CDR3 protein is CASSPSQGRMNQPQHF. The CDR3 bases are TGTGCCAGCAGCCCATCCCAGGGGCGTATGAATCAGCCCCAGCATTTT.

This clonotype was observed at least ten times. The chain couples TRBV7-9 to TRBJ2-7; 7 nucleotides line up with TRBD1. Germline lookup yields CDR1 SEHNR and CDR2 FQNEAQ (reference sequence). The CDR3 totals 12 residues. Germline trimming cut 5 bases from V and 12 bases from J; bases unmatched to any gene: 10. The CDR3 region has the DNA TGTGCCAGCAGCCCGAGAGACAGGGATCCGTACTTC. This gives the protein CASSPRDRDPYF.

A word on this clonotype: A much larger clone is a single base away; this may be a read error. The chain has TRBV19 and TRBJ1-2; D is possibly TRBD1 (6 bases). The CDR3 consists of 16 residues. CDR1 is LNHDA and CDR2 is SQIVND in the germline V gene (reference sequence). CDR3 nucleotides: TGTGTCAGTAGCCCACAGGGAAACAACTACTACAGTGGCTACACCTTC. Encoded protein: CVSSPQGNNYYSGYTF.

The chain recombines TRBV15 with TRBJ1-6, with D possibly being TRBD1 (6 bases). Trimming took 5 bases from V and 11 from J, leaving 22 bases between them. In germline, CDR1 is LNHNV, CDR2 YYDKDF (reference sequence). This CDR3 contains 16 residues. CDR3 residues: CATSFSTKGGNAPLHF. Written as DNA, the CDR3 is TGTGCCACCAGCTTCTCGACAAAGGGGGGGAATGCACCCCTCCACTTT. The full variable domain, in which reference TRBV15 and TRBJ1-6 provide the parts outside the CDR3, is DAMVIQNPRYQVTQFGKPVTLSCSQTLNHNVMYWYQQKSSQAPKLLFHYYDKDFNNEADTPDNFQSRRPNTSFCFLDIRSPGLGDTAMYLCATSFSTKGGNAPLHFGNGTRLTVT.

On this clonotype: A single base separates this from a much larger clone, so it may be a read error. The J gene is TRBJ2-7, the V gene TRBV25-1; D is tentatively TRBD1 or TRBD2 (5 bases each). The V gene lost 11 bases and the J gene lost 2 bases, with 19 bases spanning the gap. Germline CDR1 MGHDK, CDR2 SYGVNS. The CDR3 is made up of 14 amino acids. CDR3 coding DNA: TGTGCCGTCCCGGGGCAGGTTGCCGCCTACGAGCAGTACTTC. Protein product: CAVPGQVAAYEQYF.

This clonotype has just one count. This may come from a read error, since a much larger clone is one base off. Lacking the conserved final phenylalanine or tryptophan, this CDR3 likely reflects a read error. This chain joins TRBV29-1 and TRBJ2-5; 7 positions agree with TRBD1. V dropped 1 base and J dropped 5; count of bases not matched to a gene: 4. There are 13 residues in the CDR3. The germline CDR1 and CDR2 sequences are SQVTM and ANQGSEA. The CDR3 nucleotides are TGCAGCGTTGAAGTAGGGGGCGCTGAGACCCAGTACCTC. It yields the protein CSVEVGGAETQYL.

This clonotype was recorded a few times. The gene calls are TRBV14 and TRBJ2-2; D remains unclear. The length of the CDR3 is 14 residues. CDR1 and CDR2 from the germline V gene are SGHDN and FVKESK. Trimming cost V 0 bases and J 4 bases, with 6 bases left between them. The CDR3 region has the DNA TGTGCCAGCAGCCAAGATACCGGCACCGGGGAGCTGTTTTTT. Translated: CASSQDTGTGELFF.

A remark on this clonotype: Possible read error: a much larger clone is one base away. This sequence joins TRBV10-1 and TRBJ2-2; the D is unclear. This CDR3 has 11 amino acids. The germline gives CDR1 WNHNN, CDR2 SYGVQD (reference sequence). The germline V and J ends were trimmed by 3 bases and 13 bases, with 9 bases remaining between them. CDR3 in amino acids: CASSDEAALFF. CDR3 nucleotide sequence: TGCGCCAGCAGTGATGAGGCAGCGCTGTTTTTT.

This chain connects TRBV9 to TRBJ1-6, with 7 bases lining up with TRBD1. The CDR3 covers 15 residues. V dropped 5 bases and J dropped 4; count of bases not matched to a gene: 6. Germline V lookup: CDR1 SGDLS, CDR2 YYNGEE. CDR3 in amino acids: CASSTDRTYNSPLHF. CDR3 DNA sequence: TGTGCCAGCAGTACGGACAGGACGTATAATTCACCCCTCCACTTT.

CDR3 protein: CAIREGTDYGYTF. CDR3 coding DNA: TGTGCCATCAGGGAAGGGACAGACTATGGCTACACCTTC. This chain links TRBV10-3 with TRBJ1-2; 7 bases match TRBD1. Germline V gene data show CDR1 as ENHRY and CDR2 as SYGVKD. The J segment lost 3 bases and the V segment lost 6 bases, leaving 4 bases of the junction unmatched. This CDR3 has 13 residues.

The rearrangement links TRBV10-3 to TRBJ1-5, with 7 bases fitting TRBD1. After removal of 3 bases from V and 4 bases from J, the junction contained 6 bases not matched to a gene. The germline CDR1 and CDR2 sequences are ENHRY and SYGVKD. The CDR3 has 15 residues. The CDR3 nucleotides read TGTGCCATCAGTGAATTACCGACAGGGAATCAGCCCCAGCATTTT. Protein product: CAISELPTGNQPQHF.

The chain has TRBV29-1 and TRBJ2-7; possible D gene TRBD2, 5 bases. Per the germline V gene, CDR1 is SQVTM and CDR2 is ANQGSEA. This CDR3 spans 12 amino acids. With 5 bases removed from V and 3 bases from J, the gap between germline ends came to 11 bases. The CDR3 reads CSVSPGSYEQYF. The CDR3 nucleotides read TGCAGCGTTTCCCCGGGAAGCTACGAGCAGTACTTC.

This clonotype was found many times. The chain is built from TRBV2 and TRBJ1-4, with unresolved D. Germline V gene data show CDR1 as SNHLY and CDR2 as FYNNEI. Trimming took off 6 bases at V and 13 bases at J, with 15 bases between the two ends. The CDR3 spans 12 residues. Written as DNA, the CDR3 is TGTGCCAGCAGGCGCGACATCAGCAGACTGTTTTTT. Translated: CASRRDISRLFF.

This sequence joins TRBV9 and TRBJ2-2; 9 nucleotides line up with TRBD1. The V gene's germline CDR1 is SGDLS and CDR2 YYNGEE. There are 17 residues in the CDR3. V lost 7 bases, J lost 1 base, and 11 bases stayed unmatched. CDR3 in amino acids: CASSRLRDRENTGELFF. The CDR3 region has the DNA TGTGCCAGCTCACGACTGAGGGACAGGGAGAACACCGGGGAGCTGTTTTTT.

Notes on this clonotype: This may be a read error: a much more frequent sequence differs by one nucleotide. CDR3 amino acids: CATQPQLNSPPHF. In DNA, the CDR3 is TGTGCCACCCAGCCACAACTTAATTCACCCCCCCACTTT. The rearrangement uses TRBV14 and TRBJ1-6; the D is unclear. The CDR3 contains 13 residues. Looked up from germline, CDR1 is SGHDN and CDR2 is FVKESK.

This sequence joins TRBV7-2 and TRBJ1-3, with D uncertain. CDR3 size: 15 residues. Germline lookup yields CDR1 SGHTA and CDR2 FQGNSA. Trimming stripped 4 bases from V and 0 bases from J, with 10 bases between. The CDR3 region is CASSSVAVSGNTIYF. In DNA form, the CDR3 reads TGTGCCAGCAGCTCAGTCGCGGTCTCTGGAAACACCATATATTTT.

This chain joins TRBV7-9 and TRBJ1-4; possible D gene TRBD1, 5 bases. Germline CDR1 SEHNR, CDR2 FQNEAQ (reference sequence). V gave up 5 bases and J gave up 8 bases, with 24 bases separating them. The CDR3 is 17 amino acids. The DNA of the CDR3 is TGTGCCAGCAGCCCCCCCGAACCGGACAAGGTAGGCGAAAAACTGTTTTTT. Translation: CASSPPEPDKVGEKLFF.

This clonotype was seen more than once but under ten times. V usage is TRBV20-1 and J usage is TRBJ1-4, with D perhaps TRBD1 (6 bases). V lost 2 bases and J lost 3, with 13 bases in between. The germline V gene has CDR1 DFQATT and CDR2 SNEGSKA (reference sequence). The CDR3 contains 15 residues. CDR3 amino acids: CSARLTGSPNEKLFF. In nucleotides, the CDR3 is TGCAGTGCTAGATTAACAGGGTCACCTAATGAAAAACTGTTTTTT.